This T cell receptor (beta chain) was documented in a study of shared clonotypes between healthy human individuals. Only in-frame clones appear in the TCRdb table, and some are missing; sequencing was by immunoSEQ multiplex PCR. This sample has 450,000 or so clones, with 70% to 80% found just once. This receptor was taken from a woman in her forties in good health. Some clones in this sample may be carry-over from other donors' samples. The specimen was PBMCs.

In DNA, the CDR3 is TGTGCCAGCAGCTACCGACTAGCTCACACCGGGGAGCTGTTTTTT. This encodes CASSYRLAHTGELFF. The rearrangement links TRBV7-2 to TRBJ2-2; TRBD2 aligns across 7 bases. The CDR3 is made up of 15 amino acids. V was clipped by 4 bases and J by 3 bases; unmatched bases: 5. Germline lookup yields CDR1 SGHTA and CDR2 FQGNSA.